This TCR beta chain was identified during a study of T cell responses to AZD1222 COVID-19 vaccine listed by TCRdb under 2021. General notes on the study: TCR sequencing was performed for about 250 trial participants, of whom around 200 were given two doses of AZD1222 and around 25 were given two doses of MenACWY control vaccine. Trial participants were enrolled by age into 18-55, 56-69 and 70-plus year subgroups, with about 150, 27 and 61 TCR-sequenced participants respectively. Beyond this particular receptor, the publication reports: Because no day 14 peak-response samples were available, repertoires were characterized only after the peak T cell response. A significant rise in spike-specific TCR breadth and depth was observed after two AZD1222 doses relative to day 0 and relative to MenACWY recipients. In the small 56-69-year group, the increase in depth fell short of significance, most likely because of low power. Reportedly, close to half of the unique spike-specific TCRs recognized epitopes lying outside the regions that are mutated in the B.1.351 and B.1.1.7 variants. Participants were mostly white British and included more females than males, and it was suggested by the authors that clonal diversity may have been underestimated. Vaccine-associated CD4 TCRs spanned the whole spike protein, with dominant responses in regions 160-218 and 743-854. Conclusions about previously exposed vaccinees are limited, since just 5 or 6 AZD1222 recipients were seropositive for SARS-CoV-2 at baseline.

With respect to this clone: Its target antigen remains unknown. Within one base of it there is no much larger clone, and no base qualities were kept.

The germline V gene supplies CDR1 SGHTA and CDR2 FQGNSA. Measured from the cysteine to the phenylalanine, the CDR3 is 16 residues long. Only the CDR3 DNA is retained, 48 bases long and in frame from the first base. Clipping removes 4 bases from V and 5 bases from J, with 12 as the unmatched junction base count. Taken with the paper, the label for time point translates to: baseline before first vaccination. According to the study, the label for this sample's treatment or condition signals: meningococcal conjugate vaccine given as trial control. Vaccinee samples came from UK trials COV001 and COV002, including a single-blind randomized controlled phase 2/3 trial of AZD1222 (ChAdOx1 nCoV-19) in healthy adults. For TCRbeta chain sequencing, PBMC samples were collected from trial participants at day 0 and at day 28 after the second dose. The CDR3 regions of human TCRbeta chains were analyzed by immunosequencing. The published analysis was carried out like this. TCRs in the repertoires were compared against a reference library of SARS-CoV-2-specific TCRs that had been generated with the MIRA antigen-specificity platform. Breadth meant the fraction of unique TCRs that were SARS-CoV-2-associated, whereas depth meant the fraction of total T cells that were SARS-CoV-2-associated. Using the MIRA data, each spike-specific TCR was mapped to the spike region that the TCR reacts to and placed in a CD4 or CD8 class. Log10-transformed breadth and depth values were compared by one-way ANOVA with Sidak's multiple comparisons tests. TCRdb took this table from immuneACCESS and kept in-frame rearrangements with V and J called. Such tables lack part of the clones; where checked against another copy, unresolved V genes explain under half of the gap, and the rest is unexplained. V and J calls and clone size are copied from that table; D and trimming were computed from the DNA. Within this sample are around 150,000 clones, with more than 70% of them counted one time only. The ten largest clones capture roughly 3.5% of the sample.

Specimen: peripheral blood, collected on day 0 of MenACWY control vaccination. Recombination linked TRBV7-2 to TRBJ2-3, with TRBD2 matching 7 junction bases. The clonotype originates from an adult in good health. The base sequence is TGTGCCAGCAGCTCCTTGGGAGGACTAGTAGGAGATACGCAGTATTTT. Its protein reads: CASSSLGGLVGDTQYF.